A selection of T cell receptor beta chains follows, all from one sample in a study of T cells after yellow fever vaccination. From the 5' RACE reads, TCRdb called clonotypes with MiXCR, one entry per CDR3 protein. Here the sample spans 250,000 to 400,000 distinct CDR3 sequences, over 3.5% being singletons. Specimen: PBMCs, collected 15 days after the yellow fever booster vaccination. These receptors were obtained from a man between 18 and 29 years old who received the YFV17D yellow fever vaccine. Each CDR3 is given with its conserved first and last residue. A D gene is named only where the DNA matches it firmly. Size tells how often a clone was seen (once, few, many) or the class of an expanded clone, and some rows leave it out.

CAISGAAGGTDTQYF,many,TRBJ2-3,TRBV10-3,TRBD2
CASSLGGLQYF,NA,TRBJ2-4,TRBV7-9,NA
CASSLDSGTPYEQYF,many,TRBJ2-7,TRBV7-6,NA
CAMVLSYEQFF,few,TRBJ2-1,TRBV30,NA
CASSPRGLAGTTQYF,many,TRBJ2-3,TRBV7-3,TRBD2
CASSFGLPGSTPDTQYF,NA,TRBJ2-3,TRBV7-9,NA
CSVTDTGLKQPQHF,few,TRBJ1-5,TRBV20-1,NA
CASSPSTKLEAFF,many,TRBJ1-1,TRBV12-3/TRBV12-4,NA
CASSYGDRGNYGYTF,few,TRBJ1-2,TRBV6-5,TRBD1
CACQKSSGNTIYF,NA,TRBJ1-3,TRBV30,NA
CASRGILAFF,NA,TRBJ1-1,TRBV28,NA
CASSPHRSPLHF,few,TRBJ1-6,TRBV28,NA
CASSLGLAGGRTFF,NA,TRBJ2-1,TRBV7-3,TRBD2
CASSYSRGAGEAFF,few,TRBJ1-1,TRBV6-5,NA
CASSQNPTGGTDTQYF,many,TRBJ2-3,TRBV5-1,TRBD1
CASSRRPDSYEQYF,many,TRBJ2-7,TRBV4-3,NA
CSAIGGQGRTDTQYF,many,TRBJ2-3,TRBV20-1,TRBD1
CSARAPGLAGLSYNEQFF,few,TRBJ2-1,TRBV20-1,TRBD2
CAISEPGTDTYGYTF,many,TRBJ1-2,TRBV10-3,TRBD1
CASSPFEEDTEAFF,NA,TRBJ1-1,TRBV18,NA
CASSSPLLMGYTF,many,TRBJ1-2,TRBV6-6,NA
CASSLMGQIQETQYF,many,TRBJ2-5,TRBV7-3,NA
CASRPGGAASTDTQYF,many,TRBJ2-3,TRBV5-1,NA
CASTKWDRGRDGYTF,few,TRBJ1-2,TRBV7-2,TRBD1
CASSVGGAILYNEQFF,many,TRBJ2-1,TRBV9,NA